The 32 T cell receptor beta chains below come from one sample, sequenced in a study of blood T cell repertoires in COVID-19. Generated by immunoSEQ multiplex PCR, the TCRdb table keeps only in-frame clones and is missing some. Seen here are about 260,000 clones, about 83% observed once, and the top ten hold 1.5%. Sequenced material: peripheral blood. The receptors were sampled from a woman aged 40 to 50 who had recovered from COVID-19.

V and J are TRBV7-9 and TRBJ2-1, with 7 bases lining up with TRBD1. V lost 3 bases to trimming and J lost 6 bases; unmatched junction nucleotides: 2. The CDR3 loop spans 13 amino acids. Per the germline V gene, CDR1 is SEHNR and CDR2 is FQNEAQ (reference sequence). CDR3 protein: CASSLSGGNEQFF. The CDR3 DNA reads as TGTGCCAGCAGCTTGTCAGGGGGCAATGAGCAGTTCTTC.

The chain uses TRBV12-3 or TRBV12-4 and TRBJ2-7; D may be TRBD2 (5 bases). The CDR3 covers 13 residues. With 3 bases removed from V and 2 bases from J, the gap between germline ends came to 8 bases. CDR3 sequence (DNA): TGTGCCAGCAGTTTCGGGGTACCCTACGAGCAGTACTTC. This gives the protein CASSFGVPYEQYF.

The rearrangement uses TRBV11-2 and TRBJ2-3; no reliable D call. V was cut by 3 bases and J by 7 bases, with 5 bases left in between. This CDR3 contains 11 residues. Germline V gene data show CDR1 as SGHAT and CDR2 as FQNNGV. The CDR3 nucleotides read TGTGCCAGCAGCTTGCGGAATACGCAGTATTTT. Translating it yields CASSLRNTQYF.

A few counts support this clone. The rearrangement joins TRBV29-1 to TRBJ1-5; D unresolved. This CDR3 comprises 13 residues. Per the germline V gene, CDR1 is SQVTM and CDR2 is ANQGSEA. The V end lost 5 bases, the J end lost 1 base, and 9 bases lay between the germline ends. This CDR3 reads CSVRRASNQPQHF. The CDR3 nucleotides are TGCAGCGTTCGGAGGGCAAGCAATCAGCCCCAGCATTTT.

Only one count was recorded for this clone. This sequence joins TRBV5-1 and TRBJ1-6; D possibly corresponds to TRBD1 (6 bases). Germline V gene lookup returns CDR1 SGHRS and CDR2 YFSETQ. The CDR3 totals 14 residues. Between the trimmed V and J ends, which lost 4 bases and 7 bases, there was a span of 12 bases. CDR3 protein: CASSPGTPNSPLHF. Here the CDR3 DNA reads TGCGCCAGCAGCCCGGGGACACCGAATTCACCCCTCCACTTT.

V usage is TRBV6-2 or TRBV6-3 and J usage is TRBJ2-2; 10 bases are a match to TRBD2. Looked up from germline, CDR1 is MNHEY and CDR2 is SVGEGT. The CDR3 spans 16 residues. V was clipped by 0 bases and J by 12 bases; unmatched bases: 10. The CDR3 DNA reads TGTGCCAGCAGTTACTCAGCGGGGGGGCCGAATAGGAAGCTGTTTTTT. Its translation is CASSYSAGGPNRKLFF.

V gene TRBV4-2 combines with J gene TRBJ1-6, with 7 bases identical to TRBD1. The V segment lost 1 base and the J segment 3 bases; nucleotides outside the gene matches: 21. This CDR3 has 22 amino acids. Germline assignment: CDR1 LGHNA and CDR2 YNFKEQ. The CDR3 DNA reads TGTGCCAGCAGCCAAGTTGGATTGAGGTCCTGGGACAGACGCAACTATAATTCACCCCTCCACTTT. Amino acid sequence: CASSQVGLRSWDRRNYNSPLHF.

The chain has TRBV6-6 and TRBJ1-1; 8 bases match TRBD1. Germline CDR1 reads MNHNY; CDR2 reads SVGAGI (reference sequence). The CDR3 covers 14 residues. V was clipped by 2 bases and J by 6 bases; unmatched bases: 5. The CDR3 loop reads CASSYPGQDSEAFF. CDR3 sequence (DNA): TGTGCCAGCAGTTACCCGGGACAGGACTCTGAAGCTTTCTTT.

The chain couples TRBV18 to TRBJ2-3; a weak D match, TRBD1 (6 bases). V gave up 2 bases and J gave up 2 bases, with 14 bases separating them. The CDR3 loop spans 16 amino acids. The germline gives CDR1 KGHSH, CDR2 LQKENI. CDR3 sequence (DNA): TGTGCCAGCTCACCAAGATCAGGGGTGGTCACAGATACGCAGTATTTT. Translation gives CASSPRSGVVTDTQYF.

V usage is TRBV19 and J usage is TRBJ1-4; no firm D call. Looked up from germline, CDR1 is LNHDA and CDR2 is SQIVND (reference sequence). This CDR3 has 14 amino acids. Trimming took 5 bases from V and 8 from J, leaving 15 bases between them. CDR3 coding DNA: TGTGCCAGTAGTCCAGAAAGCAAGCGGGAAAAACTGTTTTTT. Translated, it gives CASSPESKREKLFF.

J is TRBJ1-6 and V is TRBV20-1, with a possible D match to TRBD1 (5 bases). Germline-derived CDR1 and CDR2 are DFQATT and SNEGSKA (reference sequence). CDR3 length: 11 amino acids. V lost 4 bases and J 7 bases, leaving 5 bases between the germline ends. The CDR3 bases are TGCAGTGCTAAGGGGAATTCACCCCTCCACTTT. As protein: CSAKGNSPLHF.

The chain is built from TRBV7-2 and TRBJ1-6; TRBD1 matches at 7 bases. The CDR3 loop spans 15 amino acids. CDR1 SGHTA and CDR2 FQGNSA come from the germline V gene. Unmatched junction bases numbered 10, after V lost 1 base and J lost 13 bases. CDR3 amino acids: CASSLVSRGIDPLHF. Written as DNA, the CDR3 is TGTGCCAGCAGCTTAGTTTCCAGGGGGATAGATCCCCTCCACTTT.

The table lists this clone with a few counts. The genes are TRBV7-8 and TRBJ2-1; 9 nucleotides line up with TRBD1. This CDR3 region has 17 residues. Trimming cost V 4 bases and J 3 bases; bases outside gene matches: 10. CDR1 SGHVS and CDR2 FQNEAQ come from the germline V gene. Here the CDR3 DNA reads TGTGCCAGCAGCTCCAGCACCGGGACAGGGAACTACAATGAGCAGTTCTTC. It codes for CASSSSTGTGNYNEQFF.

The genes are TRBV18 and TRBJ2-7, with D possibly TRBD1 on 6 matching bases. This CDR3 spans 14 amino acids. Germline V gives CDR1 KGHSH, CDR2 LQKENI. Trimming cost V 3 bases and J 2 bases, with 11 bases left between them. CDR3 region: CASSPTGYPYEQYF. The CDR3 DNA sequence: TGTGCCAGCTCACCTACAGGGTACCCCTACGAGCAGTACTTC.

The rearrangement links TRBV4-1 to TRBJ1-4; maybe TRBD1 (5 bases). CDR3 size: 15 residues. V was cut by 3 bases and J by 10 bases, with 18 bases left in between. CDR1 is MGHRA, CDR2 YSYEKL, per germline. The CDR3 spells CASSQLAGSTAKLFF. CDR3 bases: TGCGCCAGCAGCCAGCTTGCAGGGTCTACAGCAAAACTGTTTTTT.

The J gene is TRBJ1-1, the V gene TRBV3-1 (or the pseudogene TRBV3-2), with 8 bases lining up with TRBD1. With 4 bases clipped from V and 5 bases from J, the junction kept 6 bases outside the gene matches. CDR3 length equals 14 residues. Germline CDR1 and CDR2: LGHDT and YNNKEL (reference sequence). CDR3 region: CASSPRTGWTEAFF. The DNA for the CDR3 is TGTGCCAGCAGCCCAAGGACAGGGTGGACTGAAGCTTTCTTT.

This rearrangement joins TRBV11-1 to TRBJ2-2; possibly TRBD1 for D (7 bases). The CDR3 spans 14 residues. From germline, CDR1 is SGHAT and CDR2 FQDESV (reference sequence). V was shortened by 5 bases and J by 4 bases, with 11 bases between the two germline ends. CDR3 nucleotides: TGTGCCAGCAGCCCAGGGGGGATCACCGGGGAGCTGTTTTTT. Translating gives CASSPGGITGELFF.

V gene TRBV5-1 combines with J gene TRBJ1-4; a weak D match, TRBD1 (5 bases). This CDR3 region has 14 residues. V was pared by 4 bases and J by 4 bases, with 11 bases between. Germline assignment: CDR1 SGHRS and CDR2 YFSETQ. CDR3 DNA sequence: TGCGCCAGCAGCATAGGTGACAGTAATGAAAAACTGTTTTTT. This sequence encodes CASSIGDSNEKLFF.

The V gene is TRBV6-5, the J gene TRBJ1-4; D is undetermined. The CDR3 totals 15 residues. Trimming took off 0 bases at V and 2 bases at J, with 7 bases between the two ends. From germline, CDR1 is MNHEY and CDR2 SVGAGI. The CDR3 loop reads CASSYSQVTNEKLFF. The DNA for the CDR3 is TGTGCCAGCAGTTACTCCCAGGTGACTAATGAAAAACTGTTTTTT.

J is TRBJ2-1 and V is TRBV27; D is unclear. Looked up from germline, CDR1 is MNHEY and CDR2 is SMNVEV (reference sequence). Trimming stripped 2 bases from V and 4 bases from J, with 12 bases between. The CDR3 runs to 15 residues. CDR3 DNA: TGTGCCAGCAGTTTAGGGCCCTTAAAATACAATGAGCAGTTCTTC. It yields the protein CASSLGPLKYNEQFF.

V is TRBV7-6 and J is TRBJ1-5, with D perhaps matching TRBD1 (6 bases). The CDR3 sequence is 20 residues long. V was shortened by 2 bases and J by 0 bases, with 23 bases between the two germline ends. CDR1 is SGHVS, CDR2 FNYEAQ, per germline. CDR3 coding DNA: TGTGCCAGCAGCTTAACGTCTACGGGGGGCAGCAGTAATAGCAATCAGCCCCAGCATTTT. Its translation: CASSLTSTGGSSNSNQPQHF.

The rearrangement uses TRBV2 and TRBJ2-5; possible D gene TRBD2, 6 bases. This CDR3 is built from 11 residues. The ends were cut back, 8 bases at V and 5 bases at J, with 9 bases in the middle. Per germline, CDR1 SNHLY and CDR2 FYNNEI. CDR3 region: CASGREETQYF. Here the CDR3 DNA reads TGTGCCAGCGGACGGGAGGAGACCCAGTACTTC.

J is TRBJ1-4 and V is TRBV5-1, with D perhaps matching TRBD1 (5 bases). Germline lookup yields CDR1 SGHRS and CDR2 YFSETQ. V dropped 0 bases and J dropped 0 bases, with 6 bases sitting between them. The CDR3 extends over 15 amino acids. The CDR3 bases are TGCGCCAGCAGCTTGGCGGGGGCAACTAATGAAAAACTGTTTTTT. Translating gives CASSLAGATNEKLFF.

This sequence joins TRBV6-6 and TRBJ2-2; 12 nucleotides line up with TRBD2. Germline lookup yields CDR1 MNHNY and CDR2 SVGAGI (reference sequence). CDR3 length: 15 amino acids. V lost 7 bases, J lost 7 bases, and 7 bases stayed unmatched. The CDR3 is CASMASGGAVGELFF. In nucleotides, the CDR3 is TGTGCCAGCATGGCTAGCGGGGGGGCGGTCGGGGAGCTGTTTTTT.

This clone appeared a single time. The chain employs TRBV7-2 and TRBJ2-4; possibly TRBD1 for D (5 bases). V lost 1 base and J 7 bases, leaving 20 bases between the germline ends. Germline CDR1 and CDR2: SGHTA and FQGNSA. This CDR3 region has 17 residues. In DNA, the CDR3 is TGTGCCAGCAGCTTAGAGAGCAGGGCGCGCCCCTGGAACATTCAGTACTTC. As protein: CASSLESRARPWNIQYF.

This clone appeared a few times. The chain uses TRBV30 and TRBJ1-6, with TRBD1 identical over 7 bases. J was trimmed by 9 bases and V by 6 bases; bases with no gene match: 8. The CDR3 length is 13 residues. CDR1 GTSNPN and CDR2 SVGIG come from the germline V gene (reference sequence). The CDR3 loop reads CACNRGVSSPLHF. The CDR3 DNA reads as TGTGCCTGTAACAGGGGTGTGAGTTCACCCCTCCACTTT.

The chain is built from TRBV27 and TRBJ2-3, with 9 bases identical to TRBD2. V gave up 1 base and J gave up 4 bases; unmatched junction bases: 9. The germline gives CDR1 MNHEY, CDR2 SMNVEV (reference sequence). CDR3 length: 17 amino acids. CDR3 sequence (DNA): TGTGCCAGCAGTTTATTCTGGGAGCAGCGGGGGGCAGATACGCAGTATTTT. This translates into CASSLFWEQRGADTQYF.

The chain recombines TRBV28 with TRBJ1-5; unclear D gene. The CDR3 loop spans 14 amino acids. With 4 bases removed from V and 7 bases from J, the gap between germline ends came to 14 bases. Germline values: CDR1 MDHEN, CDR2 SYDVKM. CDR3 loop: CASSSAQAEQPQHF. CDR3 bases: TGTGCCAGCAGTTCGGCCCAGGCTGAGCAGCCCCAGCATTTT.

The chain joins TRBV12-3 or TRBV12-4 to TRBJ1-1; D is uncertain. The length of the CDR3 is 13 residues. V was pared by 3 bases and J by 4 bases, with 9 bases between. The CDR3 here is CASSFQVSTEAFF. CDR3 sequence (DNA): TGTGCCAGCAGTTTTCAGGTGAGCACTGAAGCTTTCTTT.

On this clone: Within the sample, other DNA sequences also encode this same CDR3. The rearrangement links TRBV10-3 to TRBJ1-3; a possible D gene is TRBD1 (6 bases). V gave up 4 bases and J gave up 4 bases, with 8 bases separating them. Germline-derived CDR1 and CDR2 are ENHRY and SYGVKD. The CDR3 runs 13 residues. CDR3 DNA sequence: TGTGCCATCAGTGGAACAGGGGGAAACACCATATATTTT. It yields the protein CAISGTGGNTIYF.

The chain is built from TRBV5-6 and TRBJ2-4, with TRBD1 matching over 7 bases. CDR1 and CDR2 from the germline V gene are SGHDT and YYEEEE. The CDR3 runs to 16 residues. Unmatched junction bases numbered 15, after V lost 4 bases and J lost 8 bases. The CDR3 loop reads CASSGGHGTERYIQYF. DNA for the CDR3: TGTGCCAGCAGCGGAGGACATGGGACAGAACGCTACATTCAGTACTTC.

This clone has only one observation. Other DNA variants within this sample encode the same CDR3. V is TRBV5-1 and J is TRBJ2-5; possibly TRBD1 for D (6 bases). The CDR3 sequence is 14 residues long. The V gene's germline CDR1 is SGHRS and CDR2 YFSETQ. V was trimmed by 0 bases and J by 3 bases, leaving 9 bases between them. CDR3 sequence: CASSLVAGEETQYF. DNA for the CDR3: TGCGCCAGCAGCTTGGTAGCAGGGGAAGAGACCCAGTACTTC. Variable domain in full (rest from reference TRBV5-1 and TRBJ2-5): KAGVTQTPRYLIKTRGQQVTLSCSPISGHRSVSWYQQTPGQGLQFLFEYFSETQRNKGNFPGRFSGRQFSNSRSEMNVSTLELGDSALYLCASSLVAGEETQYFGPGTRLLVL.